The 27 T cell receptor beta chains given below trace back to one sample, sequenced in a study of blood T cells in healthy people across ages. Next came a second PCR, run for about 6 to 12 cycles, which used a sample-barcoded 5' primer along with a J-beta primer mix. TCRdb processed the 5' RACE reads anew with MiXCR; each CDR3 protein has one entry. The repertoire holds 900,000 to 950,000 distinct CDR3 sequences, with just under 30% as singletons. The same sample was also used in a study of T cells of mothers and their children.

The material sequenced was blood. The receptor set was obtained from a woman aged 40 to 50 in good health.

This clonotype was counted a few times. Here the CDR3 DNA reads TGCGCCAGCAGCTTGGATGTGGCTAACTATGGCTACACCTTC. Its translation: CASSLDVANYGYTF. The chain has TRBV5-1 and TRBJ1-2; D is undetermined. CDR3 length equals 14 residues. Trimming took off 0 bases at V and 0 bases at J, with 6 bases between the two ends. Per the germline V gene, CDR1 is SGHRS and CDR2 is YFSETQ.

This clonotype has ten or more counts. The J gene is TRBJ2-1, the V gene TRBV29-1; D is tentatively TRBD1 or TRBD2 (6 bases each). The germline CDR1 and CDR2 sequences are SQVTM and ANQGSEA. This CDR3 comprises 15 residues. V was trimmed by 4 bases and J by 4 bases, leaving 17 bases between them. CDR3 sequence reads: CSVVLAGGQYNEQFF. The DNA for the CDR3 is TGCAGCGTTGTTTTGGCCGGGGGCCAGTACAATGAGCAGTTCTTC.

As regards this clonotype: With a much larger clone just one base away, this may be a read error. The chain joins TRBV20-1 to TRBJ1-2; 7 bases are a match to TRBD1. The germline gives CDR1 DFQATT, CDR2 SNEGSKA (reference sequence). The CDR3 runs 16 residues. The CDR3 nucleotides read TGCAGTGCTAGGGGGGCACAGGGGTCGGTGAACTGTGGCTACACCTTC. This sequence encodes CSARGAQGSVNCGYTF.

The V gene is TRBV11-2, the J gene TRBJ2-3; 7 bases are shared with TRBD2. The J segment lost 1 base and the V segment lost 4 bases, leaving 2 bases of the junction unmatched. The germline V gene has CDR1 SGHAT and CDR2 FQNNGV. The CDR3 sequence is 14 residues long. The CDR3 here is CASSWTRGTDTQYF. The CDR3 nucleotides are TGTGCCAGCAGCTGGACTAGAGGCACAGATACGCAGTATTTT.

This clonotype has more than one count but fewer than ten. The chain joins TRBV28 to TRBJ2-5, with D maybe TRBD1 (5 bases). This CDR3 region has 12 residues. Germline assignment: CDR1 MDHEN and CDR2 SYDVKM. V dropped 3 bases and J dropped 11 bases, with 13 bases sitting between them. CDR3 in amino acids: CASSLSQASQYF. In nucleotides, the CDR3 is TGTGCCAGCAGTTTGTCACAGGCCTCACAGTACTTC.

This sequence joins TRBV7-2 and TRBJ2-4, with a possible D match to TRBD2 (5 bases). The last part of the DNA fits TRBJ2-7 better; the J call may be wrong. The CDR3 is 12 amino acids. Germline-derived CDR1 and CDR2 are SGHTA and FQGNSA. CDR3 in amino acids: CASSYSSFEQYF. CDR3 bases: TGTGCCAGCAGCTATTCTAGCTTCGAGCAGTACTTC.

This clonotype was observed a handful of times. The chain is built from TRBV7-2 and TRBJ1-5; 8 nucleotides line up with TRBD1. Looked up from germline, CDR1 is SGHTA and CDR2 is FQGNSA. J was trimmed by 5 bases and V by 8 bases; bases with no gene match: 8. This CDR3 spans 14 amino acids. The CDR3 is CASGRTGNDQPQHF. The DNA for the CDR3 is TGTGCCAGCGGCCGGACAGGGAACGATCAGCCCCAGCATTTT.

In nucleotides, the CDR3 is TGTGCCAGCAGCTTAGAGGGGACAGGGGGGAAGCAGTACTTC. Translation: CASSLEGTGGKQYF. The rearrangement links TRBV7-2 to TRBJ2-1; 11 bases match TRBD1. The better agreement between TRBJ2-7 and the DNA end casts doubt on the J call. Germline-derived CDR1 and CDR2 are SGHTA and FQGNSA. There are 14 residues in the CDR3.

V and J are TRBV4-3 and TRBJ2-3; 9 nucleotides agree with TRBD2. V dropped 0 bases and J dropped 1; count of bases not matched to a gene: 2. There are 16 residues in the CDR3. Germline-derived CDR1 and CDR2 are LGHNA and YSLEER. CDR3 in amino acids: CASSQETSGRTDTQYF. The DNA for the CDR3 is TGCGCCAGCAGCCAAGAAACTAGCGGGCGCACAGATACGCAGTATTTT.

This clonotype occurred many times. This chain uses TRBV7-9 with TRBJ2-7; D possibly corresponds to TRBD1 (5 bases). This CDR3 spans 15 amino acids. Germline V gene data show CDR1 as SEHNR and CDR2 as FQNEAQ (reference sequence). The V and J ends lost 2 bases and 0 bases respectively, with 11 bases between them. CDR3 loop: CASSLRHRSSYEQYF. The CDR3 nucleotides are TGTGCCAGCAGCTTACGACACAGGAGCTCCTACGAGCAGTACTTC.

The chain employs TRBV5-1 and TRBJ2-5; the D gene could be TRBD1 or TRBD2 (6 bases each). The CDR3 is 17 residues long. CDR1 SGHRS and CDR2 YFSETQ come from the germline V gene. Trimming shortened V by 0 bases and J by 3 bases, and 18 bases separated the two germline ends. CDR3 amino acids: CASSLAFGGPGEETQYF. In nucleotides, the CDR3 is TGCGCCAGCAGCTTGGCTTTCGGGGGACCAGGGGAAGAGACCCAGTACTTC.

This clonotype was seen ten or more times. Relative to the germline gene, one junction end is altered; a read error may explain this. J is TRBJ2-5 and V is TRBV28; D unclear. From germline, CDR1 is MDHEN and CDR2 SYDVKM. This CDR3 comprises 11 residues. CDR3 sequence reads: CASSLMETQYF. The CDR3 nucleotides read TGCGCCAGCAGCTTGATGGAGACCCAGTACTTC.

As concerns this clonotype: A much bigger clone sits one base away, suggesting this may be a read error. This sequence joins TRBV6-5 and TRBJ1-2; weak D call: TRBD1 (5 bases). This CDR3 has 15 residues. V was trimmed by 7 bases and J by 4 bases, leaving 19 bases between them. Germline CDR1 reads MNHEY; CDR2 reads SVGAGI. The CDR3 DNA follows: TGTGCCAGCATTACATACCGGGACTGGGTCTATGGCTACACCTTC. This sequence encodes CASITYRDWVYGYTF.

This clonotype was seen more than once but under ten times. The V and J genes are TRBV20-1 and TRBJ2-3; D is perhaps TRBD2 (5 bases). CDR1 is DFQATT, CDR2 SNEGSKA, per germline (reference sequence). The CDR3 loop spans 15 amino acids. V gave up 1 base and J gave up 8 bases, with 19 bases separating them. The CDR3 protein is CSARGEGAESGTQYF. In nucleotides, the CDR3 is TGCAGTGCTAGAGGAGAGGGCGCTGAGTCGGGTACGCAGTATTTT.

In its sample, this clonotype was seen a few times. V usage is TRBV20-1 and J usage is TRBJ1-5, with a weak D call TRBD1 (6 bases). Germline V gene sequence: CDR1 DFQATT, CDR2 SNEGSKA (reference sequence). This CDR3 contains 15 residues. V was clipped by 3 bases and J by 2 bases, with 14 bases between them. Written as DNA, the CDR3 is TGCAGTGCTAGTAGGGGGGAGTCGGGCAATCAGCCCCAGCATTTT. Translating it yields CSASRGESGNQPQHF.

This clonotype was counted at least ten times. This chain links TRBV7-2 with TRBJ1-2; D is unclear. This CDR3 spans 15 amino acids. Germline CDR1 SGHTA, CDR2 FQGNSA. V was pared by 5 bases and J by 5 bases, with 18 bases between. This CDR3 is CASSRLGSPLYGYTF. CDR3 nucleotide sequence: TGTGCCAGCAGCCGTCTCGGGAGTCCCCTATATGGCTACACCTTC.

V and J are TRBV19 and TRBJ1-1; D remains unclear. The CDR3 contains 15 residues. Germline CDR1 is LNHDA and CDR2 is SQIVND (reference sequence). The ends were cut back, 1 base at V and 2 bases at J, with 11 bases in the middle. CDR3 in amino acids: CASSIAGGINTEAFF. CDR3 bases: TGTGCCAGTAGTATAGCAGGAGGGATTAACACTGAAGCTTTCTTT.

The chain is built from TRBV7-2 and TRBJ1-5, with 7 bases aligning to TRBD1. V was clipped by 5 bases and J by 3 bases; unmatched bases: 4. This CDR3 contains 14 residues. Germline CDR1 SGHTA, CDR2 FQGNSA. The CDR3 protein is CASSPTGYNQPQHF. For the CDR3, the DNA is TGTGCCAGCAGCCCGACAGGGTACAATCAGCCCCAGCATTTT.

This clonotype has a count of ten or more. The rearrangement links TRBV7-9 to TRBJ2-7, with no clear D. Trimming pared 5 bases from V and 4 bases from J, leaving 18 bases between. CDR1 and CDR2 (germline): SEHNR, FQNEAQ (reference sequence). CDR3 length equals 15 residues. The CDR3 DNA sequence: TGTGCCAGCAGCGTCGGAAGGTCAATCGGGTACGAGCAGTACTTC. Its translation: CASSVGRSIGYEQYF.

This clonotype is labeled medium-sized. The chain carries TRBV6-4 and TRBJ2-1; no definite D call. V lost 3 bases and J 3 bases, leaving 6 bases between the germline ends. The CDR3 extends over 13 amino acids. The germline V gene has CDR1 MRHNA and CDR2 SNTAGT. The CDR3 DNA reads TGTGCCAGCAGTGAAGACAACTACAATGAGCAGTTCTTC. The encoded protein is CASSEDNYNEQFF.

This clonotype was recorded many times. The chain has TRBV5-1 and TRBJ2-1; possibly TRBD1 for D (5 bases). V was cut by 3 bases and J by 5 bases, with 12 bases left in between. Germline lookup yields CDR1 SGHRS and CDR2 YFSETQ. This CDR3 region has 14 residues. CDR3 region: CASSSYRKNNEQFF. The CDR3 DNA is TGCGCCAGCAGCTCTTACAGGAAGAACAATGAGCAGTTCTTC.

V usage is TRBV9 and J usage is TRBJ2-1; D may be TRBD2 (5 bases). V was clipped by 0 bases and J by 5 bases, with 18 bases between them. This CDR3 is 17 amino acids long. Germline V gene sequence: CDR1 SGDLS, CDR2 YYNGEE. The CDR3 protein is CASSVDLSATGNNEQFF. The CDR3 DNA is TGTGCCAGCAGCGTAGACCTTAGCGCCACCGGTAACAATGAGCAGTTCTTC.

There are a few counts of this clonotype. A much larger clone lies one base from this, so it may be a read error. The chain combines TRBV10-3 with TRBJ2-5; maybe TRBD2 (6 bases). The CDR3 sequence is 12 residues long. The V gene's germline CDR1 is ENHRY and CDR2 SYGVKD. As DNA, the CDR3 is TGTGCGACGGGGGAACCCCAAGAGGCCCAGTACTTC. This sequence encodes CATGEPQEAQYF.

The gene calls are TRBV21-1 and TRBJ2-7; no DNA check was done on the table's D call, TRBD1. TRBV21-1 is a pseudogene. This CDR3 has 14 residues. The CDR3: CASSKWGLPYEQYF. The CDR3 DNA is TGTGCCAGCAGCAAATGGGGCCTGCCCTACGAGCAGTACTTC.

In DNA, the CDR3 is TGTGCCAGCGGAGGGACACCCTCAAGCTCCTACAATGAGCAGTTCTTC. Its protein product is CASGGTPSSSYNEQFF. The J gene is TRBJ2-1, the V gene TRBV7-3; D tentatively fits TRBD1 or TRBD2 (6 bases each). There are 16 residues in the CDR3. Germline-derived CDR1 and CDR2 are SGHTA and FQGTGA. Trimming pared 8 bases from V and 0 bases from J, leaving 17 bases between.

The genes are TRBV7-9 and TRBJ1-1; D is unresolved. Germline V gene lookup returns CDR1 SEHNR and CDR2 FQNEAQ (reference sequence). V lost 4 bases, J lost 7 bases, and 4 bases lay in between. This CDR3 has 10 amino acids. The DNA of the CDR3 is TGTGCCAGCAGCTCCTATGAAGCTTTCTTT. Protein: CASSSYEAFF.

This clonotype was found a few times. The CDR3, as DNA: TGCGCCAGCAGCCTAGAGACAGGGGGTTTATCTAAACGCTACACCTTC. Translating gives CASSLETGGLSKRYTF. V is TRBV5-1 and J is TRBJ1-2; TRBD1 aligns across 9 bases. CDR3 size: 16 residues. V shed 4 bases and J 9 bases; nucleotides not matched to a gene: 16. Germline V lookup: CDR1 SGHRS, CDR2 YFSETQ.